This T cell receptor beta chain originates from a study of blood T cell repertoires in COVID-19. Turning to the study itself: The United States, Italy and Spain were the sources of the acute and convalescent COVID-19 samples.

Profiling relied on immunoSEQ multiplex PCR, and the TCRdb table lists in-frame clones only, not all of them. The sample lists a few hundred thousand clones, 65% to 85% occurring once. Comment on this clone: Other DNA sequences in this specimen translate into the identical CDR3.

CDR1 is SGDLS and CDR2 is YYNGEE in the germline V gene. The V end was cut by 0 bases, the J end by 8 bases, with 14 bases between. The CDR3 consists of 14 residues. This chain connects TRBV9 to TRBJ1-2; D possibly corresponds to TRBD1 (6 bases). The source material was PBMCs or T cells enriched from blood (not recorded which). The origin of this receptor is a man aged 45-65 years who had recovered from COVID-19. CDR3: CASSVEGRGYGYTF. The DNA of the CDR3 is TGTGCCAGCAGCGTAGAAGGCAGGGGTTACGGCTACACCTTC.